These 12 T cell receptor beta chains originate from one sample sequenced in a study of beta chain features in type 1 diabetes. Investigators reverse transcribed all isolated RNA, so they sequenced expressed TCRB transcripts. Profiled with immunoSEQ multiplex PCR; TCRdb holds only in-frame clones, not every one. The repertoire holds roughly 250,000 clones, with more than 9% as singletons. Specimen: naive CD4+ T cells from blood. Source of these receptors: a woman younger than 30 in good health.

This clone has only a few counts. The rearrangement links TRBV2 to TRBJ1-1; possibly TRBD1 for D (5 bases). Trimming cost V 3 bases and J 3 bases, with 8 bases left between them. The CDR3 has 13 residues. Germline V gene data show CDR1 as SNHLY and CDR2 as FYNNEI. CDR3 protein: CASSDPGDTEAFF. CDR3 sequence (DNA): TGTGCCAGCAGTGATCCGGGGGACACTGAAGCTTTCTTT.

This clone was seen repeatedly, ten times or more. The V call is TRBV7-9, the J call TRBJ2-1; 9 nucleotides align to TRBD2. J lost 5 bases, V lost 3 bases, and 8 bases had no gene match. The CDR3 has 16 residues. Germline V lookup: CDR1 SEHNR, CDR2 FQNEAQ (reference sequence). The CDR3 reads CASSFVAGDRHNEQFF. The CDR3 nucleotides read TGTGCCAGCAGCTTTGTAGCGGGAGATCGCCACAATGAGCAGTTCTTC.

This clone was seen more than once but under ten times. The chain employs TRBV30 and TRBJ2-7, with 10 bases identical to TRBD1. V dropped 2 bases and J dropped 2; count of bases not matched to a gene: 6. CDR1 is GTSNPN, CDR2 SVGIG, per germline (reference sequence). The CDR3 loop spans 15 amino acids. As DNA, the CDR3 is TGTGCCTGGAGTCTCACGGGACAGGGGACCTACGAGCAGTACTTC. The encoded protein is CAWSLTGQGTYEQYF. Filled out from reference TRBV30 and TRBJ2-7, the complete variable domain reads SQTIHQWPATLVQPVGSPLSLECTVEGTSNPNLYWYRQAAGRGLQLLFYSVGIGQISSEVPQNLSASRPQDRQFILSSKKLLLSDSGFYLCAWSLTGQGTYEQYFGPGTRLTVT.

This clone was counted a few times. V usage is TRBV4-1 and J usage is TRBJ1-6; the D is unclear. The CDR3 is 20 amino acids. Germline V gene lookup returns CDR1 MGHRA and CDR2 YSYEKL. Trimming pared 0 bases from V and 0 bases from J, leaving 18 bases between. CDR3 DNA sequence: TGCGCCAGCAGCCAAGATGGTTTTCCTCGGGGTAGCTCCTATAATTCACCCCTCCACTTT. Amino acids: CASSQDGFPRGSSYNSPLHF.

J is TRBJ1-1 and V is TRBV9, with D perhaps matching TRBD1 (6 bases). Trimming left V 7 bases short and J 4 bases short, with 26 bases between. Germline CDR1 and CDR2: SGDLS and YYNGEE. The CDR3 runs to 17 residues. CDR3 residues: CASSGRYSGASGTEAFF. CDR3 DNA: TGTGCCAGCTCCGGACGTTACTCAGGGGCCTCGGGCACTGAAGCTTTCTTT.

The rearrangement joins TRBV19 to TRBJ2-7; 9 positions agree with TRBD1. The V gene's germline CDR1 is LNHDA and CDR2 SQIVND (reference sequence). V lost 5 bases, J lost 0 bases, and 5 bases stayed unmatched. The CDR3 is made up of 15 amino acids. This CDR3 reads CASSSPGQGSYEQYF. CDR3 sequence (DNA): TGTGCCAGTAGTTCTCCGGGACAGGGCTCCTACGAGCAGTACTTC.

This clone appeared a few times. The rearrangement joins TRBV7-2 to TRBJ1-1, with D unclear. V shed 5 bases and J shed 7 bases, with 14 bases lying between them. The CDR3 has 13 residues. Germline CDR1 SGHTA, CDR2 FQGNSA. This CDR3 is CASSPSILSEAFF. The CDR3 nucleotides are TGTGCCAGCAGCCCAAGTATTCTAAGTGAAGCTTTCTTT.

This clone showed up just a few times. This chain connects TRBV5-1 to TRBJ2-2, with 7 bases that match TRBD2. CDR3 length equals 16 residues. The junction had 3 bases not matched to a gene; V was cut back by 1 base and J by 0 bases. Germline lookup yields CDR1 SGHRS and CDR2 YFSETQ. CDR3 residues: CASSLSLAANTGELFF. The CDR3 bases are TGCGCCAGCAGCTTGAGCCTAGCGGCGAACACCGGGGAGCTGTTTTTT.

This clone was seen more than once but under ten times. This chain connects TRBV15 to TRBJ2-7; 12 bases map to TRBD2. Germline-derived CDR1 and CDR2 are LNHNV and YYDKDF (reference sequence). V dropped 0 bases and J dropped 7; count of bases not matched to a gene: 7. This CDR3 is 16 amino acids long. The CDR3 DNA reads TGTGCCACCAGCAGAGATTTGTTGCTAGCGGGAGGGGAGCAGTACTTC. Protein sequence: CATSRDLLLAGGEQYF. The variable domain in full, with the rest retrieved from reference TRBV15 and TRBJ2-7, is DAMVIQNPRYQVTQFGKPVTLSCSQTLNHNVMYWYQQKSSQAPKLLFHYYDKDFNNEADTPDNFQSRRPNTSFCFLDIRSPGLGDTAMYLCATSRDLLLAGGEQYFGPGTRLTVT.

This clone was seen a handful of times. This chain uses TRBV7-8 with TRBJ2-2, with TRBD1 matching over 9 bases. This CDR3 region has 18 residues. Losses at the gene ends were 7 bases for V and 6 bases for J; bases not matched to a gene: 18. CDR1 and CDR2 (germline): SGHVS, FQNEAQ. The CDR3 bases are TGTGCCAGCACTAAAGGTGTTGGACAGGGGACGTTCGCCGGGGAGCTGTTTTTT. Translating gives CASTKGVGQGTFAGELFF.

The rearrangement uses TRBV10-3 and TRBJ2-1, with D tentatively TRBD2 (6 bases). The V end was cut by 11 bases, the J end by 8 bases, with 16 bases between. The CDR3 sequence is 12 residues long. Germline V CDR1 and CDR2: ENHRY, SYGVKD. CDR3 sequence: CAARDFYDEQFF. As DNA, the CDR3 is TGTGCCGCCCGGGACTTTTACGATGAGCAGTTCTTC.

This rearrangement joins TRBV18 to TRBJ1-3; D perhaps matches TRBD1 (6 bases). Germline CDR1 KGHSH, CDR2 LQKENI. The CDR3 is 14 amino acids. V was shortened by 6 bases and J by 1 base, with 10 bases between the two germline ends. Here the CDR3 DNA reads TGTGCCAGCTCCCGGACAGTTTCTGGAAACACCATATATTTT. Its translation is CASSRTVSGNTIYF.